This entry lists 27 T cell receptor beta chains sequenced from one sample in a study of blood T cell repertoires in COVID-19. Sequencing was performed with immunoSEQ multiplex PCR; in TCRdb, only in-frame clones are kept and a portion is missing. This sample has under 350,000 clones, with 89% found just once. The sequencing input was PBMCs or T cells enriched from blood (not recorded which). These receptor sequences come from a woman in her thirties or forties who had recovered from COVID-19.

This CDR3 reads CAWKEAGVAYNEQFF. The CDR3, as DNA: TGTGCCTGGAAGGAAGCGGGAGTTGCTTACAATGAGCAGTTCTTC. The chain has TRBV30 and TRBJ2-1; 8 nucleotides agree with TRBD2. The CDR3 sequence is 15 residues long. Germline V gives CDR1 GTSNPN, CDR2 SVGIG (reference sequence). Trimming at V came to 4 bases and at J to 4 bases, leaving 9 bases not matched to a gene.

In its sample, this clone was seen a few times. The same CDR3 arises from other DNA sequences in this sample as well. The chain employs TRBV7-3 and TRBJ1-1; D uncertain. This CDR3 is 13 amino acids long. Deletions cut 2 bases from V and 1 base from J, with 5 bases between. Per the germline V gene, CDR1 is SGHTA and CDR2 is FQGTGA. The CDR3 loop is CASSLSWNTEAFF. CDR3 nucleotides: TGTGCCAGCAGCTTATCTTGGAACACTGAAGCTTTCTTT.

This clone appeared once. This sequence joins TRBV18 and TRBJ2-7; TRBD1 matches 12 bases. The CDR3 has 15 residues. The V segment lost 1 base and the J segment 6 bases; nucleotides outside the gene matches: 4. CDR1 and CDR2 from the germline V gene are KGHSH and LQKENI. The CDR3 coding sequence is TGTGCCAGCTCACCACAAGGGACAGGGGGCGCCGAGCAGTACTTC. Its protein product is CASSPQGTGGAEQYF.

V and J are TRBV14 and TRBJ2-2; 10 positions match TRBD1. With V trimmed by 4 bases and J by 3 bases, 8 bases remained unmatched. The CDR3 has 17 amino acids. From germline, CDR1 is SGHDN and CDR2 FVKESK. This CDR3 reads CASSPRQGARYTGELFF. The CDR3 DNA sequence: TGTGCCAGCAGCCCCAGACAGGGGGCCAGGTACACCGGGGAGCTGTTTTTT.

This rearrangement joins TRBV6-5 to TRBJ2-7; 7 bases are a match to TRBD2. Per germline, CDR1 MNHEY and CDR2 SVGAGI. With V trimmed by 5 bases and J by 6 bases, 7 bases remained unmatched. This CDR3 is built from 13 residues. The CDR3 DNA is TGTGCCAGCAGTCCCCCGGGGGAGGGCGAGCAGTACTTC. This codes for CASSPPGEGEQYF.

This clone was counted only a few times. The same CDR3 is also encoded by other DNA sequences in this sample. The genes are TRBV5-1 and TRBJ1-2; D perhaps matches TRBD1 (5 bases). Deletions cut 0 bases from V and 5 bases from J, with 8 bases between. The CDR3 runs 13 residues. The germline gives CDR1 SGHRS, CDR2 YFSETQ. CDR3 in DNA: TGCGCCAGCAGCTTGGAGCAGGGTTATGGCTACACCTTC. Protein product: CASSLEQGYGYTF. Full variable domain (missing parts from reference TRBV5-1 and TRBJ1-2): KAGVTQTPRYLIKTRGQQVTLSCSPISGHRSVSWYQQTPGQGLQFLFEYFSETQRNKGNFPGRFSGRQFSNSRSEMNVSTLELGDSALYLCASSLEQGYGYTFGSGTRLTVV.

This chain joins TRBV4-1 and TRBJ2-2; 8 positions match TRBD1. The CDR3 runs 14 residues. V was pared by 1 base and J by 7 bases, with 2 bases of the junction left unmatched. CDR1 MGHRA and CDR2 YSYEKL come from the germline V gene. The CDR3 spells CASSQAGGGGELFF. The CDR3 DNA sequence: TGCGCCAGCAGCCAAGCAGGGGGCGGCGGGGAGCTGTTTTTT.

This chain links TRBV10-1 with TRBJ1-6; D unclear. The CDR3 length is 13 residues. In germline, CDR1 is WNHNN, CDR2 SYGVQD (reference sequence). Trimming stripped 4 bases from V and 8 bases from J, with 9 bases between. CDR3 protein: CASSVQRDSPLHF. CDR3 in DNA: TGCGCCAGCAGTGTCCAGAGGGATTCACCCCTCCACTTT.

This chain connects TRBV9 to TRBJ2-3, with a possible D match to TRBD2 (6 bases). Germline V CDR1 and CDR2: SGDLS, YYNGEE. The CDR3 is 15 amino acids. The germline V and J ends were trimmed by 0 bases and 4 bases, with 12 bases remaining between them. CDR3 region: CASSVAGERPDTQYF. The CDR3 bases are TGTGCCAGCAGCGTAGCGGGAGAACGTCCAGATACGCAGTATTTT.

The chain carries TRBV7-9 and TRBJ2-2; 9 bases agree with TRBD2. Germline V gives CDR1 SEHNR, CDR2 FQNEAQ (reference sequence). After removal of 3 bases from V and 5 bases from J, the junction contained 10 bases not matched to a gene. The CDR3 consists of 17 residues. The CDR3 spells CASSFKTSGAATGELFF. For the CDR3, the DNA is TGTGCCAGCAGCTTTAAGACTAGCGGAGCAGCTACCGGGGAGCTGTTTTTT.

The rearrangement uses TRBV6-5 and TRBJ1-1, with 8 nucleotides matching TRBD1. The CDR3 runs 12 residues. In germline, CDR1 is MNHEY, CDR2 SVGAGI. After removal of 6 bases from V and 7 bases from J, the junction contained 4 bases not matched to a gene. CDR3 coding DNA: TGTGCCAGCAGCAGGACAGGGTTTGAAGCTTTCTTT. Translated, it gives CASSRTGFEAFF.

J is TRBJ2-3 and V is TRBV20-1, with D tentatively TRBD2 (5 bases). The CDR3 extends over 14 amino acids. Germline CDR1 DFQATT, CDR2 SNEGSKA (reference sequence). With 3 bases removed from V and 3 bases from J, the gap between germline ends came to 13 bases. In DNA, the CDR3 is TGCAGTGCTAGTGTGGGAGTTTGGACAGATACGCAGTATTTT. The encoded protein is CSASVGVWTDTQYF.

This chain connects TRBV11-2 to TRBJ2-3; perhaps TRBD1 as D (6 bases). Germline-derived CDR1 and CDR2 are SGHAT and FQNNGV. Trimming shortened V by 7 bases and J by 2 bases, and 16 bases separated the two germline ends. The CDR3 has 15 residues. CDR3 in amino acids: CASTKRAGDTDTQYF. The DNA of the CDR3 is TGTGCCAGCACCAAACGGGCAGGGGACACAGATACGCAGTATTTT.

The chain employs TRBV19 and TRBJ1-5; no firm D call. V lost 5 bases and J lost 2, with 7 bases in between. Germline V lookup: CDR1 LNHDA, CDR2 SQIVND (reference sequence). The CDR3 consists of 13 residues. DNA of the CDR3: TGTGCCAGTAGTTGGGAGGGCAATCAGCCCCAGCATTTT. This encodes CASSWEGNQPQHF.

The chain links TRBV19 to TRBJ2-1, with 7 bases lining up with TRBD1. V shed 5 bases and J 7 bases; nucleotides not matched to a gene: 14. The CDR3 has 16 residues. Germline lookup yields CDR1 LNHDA and CDR2 SQIVND (reference sequence). CDR3 region: CASSGRDSPTGNEQFF. CDR3 in DNA: TGTGCCAGTAGTGGCCGGGACAGTCCTACGGGGAATGAGCAGTTCTTC.

CDR3 DNA: TGTGCCAGCAGCTCTGTCCGGGATCTAAACAATGAGCAGTTCTTC. Its protein is CASSSVRDLNNEQFF. The chain joins TRBV5-6 to TRBJ2-1; D might be TRBD2 (5 bases). Germline CDR1 reads SGHDT; CDR2 reads YYEEEE. The V end lost 3 bases, the J end lost 5 bases, and 15 bases lay between the germline ends. CDR3 length: 15 residues.

The chain couples TRBV4-1 to TRBJ1-6; 9 bases line up with TRBD1. Germline trimming cut 0 bases from V and 9 bases from J; bases unmatched to any gene: 6. This CDR3 has 16 amino acids. Looked up from germline, CDR1 is MGHRA and CDR2 is YSYEKL. For the CDR3, the DNA is TGCGCCAGCAGCCAAGATACGGGACAGGGCATTTCACCCCTCCACTTT. The encoded protein is CASSQDTGQGISPLHF.

The chain employs TRBV11-3 and TRBJ2-6; D is unresolved. Between the trimmed V and J ends, which lost 3 bases and 2 bases, there was a span of 5 bases. The CDR3 spans 14 residues. Germline CDR1 SGHNT, CDR2 YENEEA. The CDR3 DNA reads as TGTGCCAGCAGCTTGTCTCCTGGGGCCAACGTCCTGACTTTC. This encodes CASSLSPGANVLTF.

The chain recombines TRBV2 with TRBJ1-1; TRBD1 aligns across 7 bases. The CDR3 sequence is 12 residues long. The V segment lost 4 bases and the J segment 7 bases; nucleotides outside the gene matches: 3. Germline-derived CDR1 and CDR2 are SNHLY and FYNNEI. The CDR3 sequence is CASSAPGGEAFF. CDR3 bases: TGTGCCAGCAGTGCCCCAGGGGGTGAAGCTTTCTTT.

This chain connects TRBV19 to TRBJ1-5, with D uncertain. The CDR3 loop spans 15 amino acids. The V gene's germline CDR1 is LNHDA and CDR2 SQIVND (reference sequence). Trimming stripped 0 bases from V and 4 bases from J, with 10 bases between. The chain's CDR3 is CASSIEFGVNQPQHF. The DNA of the CDR3 is TGTGCCAGTAGTATAGAATTCGGAGTTAATCAGCCCCAGCATTTT.

The rearrangement joins TRBV11-2 to TRBJ2-2, with 9 positions matching TRBD2. The V segment lost 0 bases and the J segment 1 base; nucleotides outside the gene matches: 3. This CDR3 is 17 amino acids long. Per the germline V gene, CDR1 is SGHAT and CDR2 is FQNNGV. This CDR3 reads CASSLDKLAGNTGELFF. CDR3 nucleotides: TGTGCCAGCAGCTTAGATAAACTAGCGGGGAACACCGGGGAGCTGTTTTTT.

The rearrangement joins TRBV6-6 to TRBJ1-5; 7 positions match TRBD1. The CDR3 covers 16 residues. Germline values: CDR1 MNHNY, CDR2 SVGAGI (reference sequence). The ends lost 2 bases at V and 5 bases at J; junction bases unmatched: 9. The CDR3 reads CASSYPGTEMDQPQHF. CDR3 nucleotide sequence: TGTGCCAGCAGTTACCCCGGGACAGAGATGGATCAGCCCCAGCATTTT.

The chain is built from TRBV6-5 and TRBJ2-4; D ambiguous. Germline CDR1 reads MNHEY; CDR2 reads SVGAGI. V was shortened by 0 bases and J by 0 bases, with 6 bases between the two germline ends. The CDR3 spans 15 residues. CDR3 nucleotides: TGTGCCAGCAGTTACTCGAGGTTAGCCAAAAACATTCAGTACTTC. Translating it yields CASSYSRLAKNIQYF.

The genes are TRBV4-1 and TRBJ1-1, with D perhaps TRBD1 (5 bases). Germline V gene sequence: CDR1 MGHRA, CDR2 YSYEKL. Trimming took off 4 bases at V and 4 bases at J, with 13 bases between the two ends. The CDR3 sequence is 14 residues long. CDR3 sequence reads: CASSRLTGATEAFF. The CDR3, as DNA: TGCGCCAGCAGCCGATTAACAGGTGCCACTGAAGCTTTCTTT.

This clone turned up a few times. This chain links TRBV5-1 with TRBJ1-1; TRBD1 matches at 11 bases. The trim removed 0 bases at V and 2 bases at J, leaving 0 bases unmatched. Germline CDR1 reads SGHRS; CDR2 reads YFSETQ. The CDR3 totals 15 residues. CDR3 in amino acids: CASSLGTGGNTEAFF. CDR3 DNA sequence: TGCGCCAGCAGCTTGGGGACAGGGGGCAACACTGAAGCTTTCTTT.

The rearrangement uses TRBV7-2 and TRBJ1-4; D is unresolved. Trimming took 6 bases from V and 7 from J, leaving 12 bases between them. Germline CDR1 reads SGHTA; CDR2 reads FQGNSA. CDR3 length: 13 residues. The CDR3 coding sequence is TGTGCCAGCAGTTCCGATCTTAGTGAAAAACTGTTTTTT. This codes for CASSSDLSEKLFF.

The chain combines TRBV7-9 with TRBJ1-5, with D perhaps matching TRBD1 (6 bases). The germline V gene encodes CDR1 SEHNR and CDR2 FQNEAQ (reference sequence). The germline V and J ends were trimmed by 4 bases and 7 bases, with 14 bases remaining between them. The CDR3 consists of 14 residues. This CDR3 is CASSSTGGTQPQHF. CDR3 nucleotide sequence: TGTGCCAGCAGCTCCACCGGGGGGACACAGCCCCAGCATTTT.